The T cell receptor beta chain described here comes from a study of monozygotic twins with inflammatory bowel disease. Template-switch reactions added UMIs with a 6-nucleotide sample barcode. TCRdb reprocessed the 5' RACE reads and reports one entry per CDR3 protein, with no DNA. The sample holds approximately 200,000 distinct CDR3 sequences. Researchers collected around 2.4 ml of blood per donor. The source is a human donor with ulcerative colitis or Crohn's disease, or a healthy co-twin of an affected twin (not recorded which). Sequencing was performed on blood.

The CDR3: CASSLVYRGDSPLHF. The chain joins TRBV5-5 to TRBJ1-6; checking the TCRdb D call of TRBD1 is not possible without DNA. The CDR3 has 15 amino acids. The V gene's germline CDR1 is SGHKS and CDR2 YYEKEE (reference sequence).